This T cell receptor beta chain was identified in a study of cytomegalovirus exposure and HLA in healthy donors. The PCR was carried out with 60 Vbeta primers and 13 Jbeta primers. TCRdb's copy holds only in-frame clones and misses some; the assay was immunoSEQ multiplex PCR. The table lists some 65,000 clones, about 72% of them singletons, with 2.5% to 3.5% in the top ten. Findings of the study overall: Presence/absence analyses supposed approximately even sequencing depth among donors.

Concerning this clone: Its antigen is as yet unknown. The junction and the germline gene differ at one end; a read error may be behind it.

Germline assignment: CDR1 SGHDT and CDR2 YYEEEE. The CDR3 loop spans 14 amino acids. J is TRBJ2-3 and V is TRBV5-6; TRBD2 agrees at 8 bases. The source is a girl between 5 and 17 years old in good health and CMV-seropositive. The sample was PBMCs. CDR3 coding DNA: TGTGCCAGCCGCTTCGCGGGGGGCCGAGATACGCAGTATTTT. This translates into CASRFAGGRDTQYF.